The rows below give T cell receptor beta chains drawn from one sample of a study of beta chain features in type 1 diabetes. The data were produced by immunoSEQ multiplex PCR, yet TCRdb's version contains in-frame clones alone and is incomplete. The data contain around 320,000 clones, less than 15% of them singletons. The specimen was central memory CD4+ T cells from blood. All receptors come from a man aged 25-45 years in good health. Both conserved end residues are part of each CDR3. A D gene is named only where the DNA matches it firmly. Some rows have no size entry. The others give once, few or many, or a class for an expanded clone.

>TRBJ2-5|.|TRBD2|TRBV27
CASTSHTSVGETQYF
TGTGCCAGCACCTCTCACACTAGCGTCGGAGAGACCCAGTACTTC
>TRBJ2-1|.|.|TRBV6-5
CASSYWEVGEQFF
TGTGCCAGCAGTTACTGGGAGGTTGGTGAGCAGTTCTTC
>TRBJ1-5|few|.|TRBV29-1
CSVASSPNQPQHF
TGCAGCGTTGCGTCTAGCCCTAATCAGCCCCAGCATTTT
>TRBJ1-6|few|TRBD1|TRBV15
CATSRGGTVNSPLHF
TGTGCCACCAGCAGAGGCGGGACAGTTAATTCACCCCTCCACTTT
>TRBJ1-5|many|.|TRBV4-3
CASSQASGPNQPQHF
TGCGCCAGCAGCCAAGCTTCAGGACCAAATCAGCCCCAGCATTTT
>TRBJ1-1|many|.|TRBV2
CASSEGRKSEAFF
TGTGCCAGCAGTGAAGGCAGAAAATCTGAAGCTTTCTTT
>TRBJ2-3|.|TRBD2|TRBV10-3
CAISRAGGQTDTQYF
TGTGCCATCAGTAGAGCGGGAGGGCAAACAGATACGCAGTATTTT
>TRBJ1-1|few|.|TRBV7-2
CASSSPGRGTEAFF
TGTGCCAGCAGCTCTCCAGGGAGAGGAACTGAAGCTTTCTTT
>TRBJ1-5|.|TRBD1|TRBV4-1
CASSPQIGGTANQPQHF
TGCGCCAGCAGCCCACAAATAGGAGGGACAGCAAATCAGCCCCAGCATTTT
>TRBJ1-1|few|.|TRBV9
CASSVGGGSTEAFF
TGTGCCAGCAGCGTAGGGGGAGGGAGCACTGAAGCTTTCTTT
>TRBJ1-2|.|.|TRBV7-9
CASSPPGRMNYGYTF
TGTGCCAGCAGCCCTCCGGGACGTATGAACTATGGCTACACCTTC
>TRBJ1-5|few|.|TRBV11-3
CASSSGGHSNQPQHF
TGTGCCAGCAGCTCCGGAGGTCATAGCAATCAGCCCCAGCATTTT
>TRBJ1-3|few|TRBD1|TRBV7-2
CASSLAGQGTGNTIYF
TGTGCCAGCAGCTTAGCGGGACAGGGGACTGGAAACACCATATATTTT
>TRBJ2-1|few|TRBD2|TRBV4-3
CASSQETSGRYHNEQFF
TGCGCCAGCAGCCAAGAGACTAGCGGGAGGTACCACAATGAGCAGTTCTTC
>TRBJ2-2|few|TRBD2|TRBV4-3
CASSQMGTSDSNTGELFF
TGCGCCAGCAGCCAAATGGGGACTAGCGACTCGAACACCGGGGAGCTGTTTTTT
>TRBJ1-1|few|.|TRBV27
CASLARRALSTEAFF
TGTGCCTCCCTAGCTCGCCGGGCCTTGTCCACTGAAGCTTTCTTT